This T cell receptor (beta chain) is from a study of beta chain features in type 1 diabetes. The germline gives CDR1 KGHSH, CDR2 LQKENI. Trimming pared 6 bases from V and 3 bases from J, leaving 18 bases between. This CDR3 comprises 15 residues. Reverse transcribing all isolated RNA meant expressed TCRB transcripts were sequenced. TCRdb keeps only in-frame clones here, not all; method: immunoSEQ multiplex PCR. The sample includes under 950,000 clones, roughly 16% of them seen just once. This clone was seen once. The sequence came from a woman under 30 in good health. The rearrangement links TRBV18 to TRBJ2-7; either TRBD1 or TRBD2 may supply D (5 bases each). Sequenced sample: naive CD4+ T cells from blood. CDR3 residues: CASSSFLGTDYEQYF. DNA of the CDR3: TGTGCCAGCTCTTCATTCTTGGGGACGGACTACGAGCAGTACTTC. Full variable domain (rest looked up from reference TRBV18 and TRBJ2-7): NAGVMQNPRHLVRRRGQEARLRCSPMKGHSHVYWYRQLPEEGLKFMVYLQKENIIDESGMPKERFSAEFPKEGPSILRIQQVVRGDSAAYFCASSSFLGTDYEQYFGPGTRLTVT.